These 17 T cell receptor beta chains were sequenced from one sample in a study of identical twins. TCRdb analysed the 5' RACE reads with MiXCR anew, one entry per CDR3 protein. The table shows about 890,000 distinct CDR3 sequences, with 9% to 15% occurring only once. These same data were also listed under a study on yellow fever vaccine responses in identical twins.

Sequenced: PBMCs. These receptors were collected from a woman under 30 in good health.

In its sample, this clonotype was seen a few times. The chain joins TRBV3-1 to TRBJ1-1; 8 bases align to TRBD1. Germline CDR1 reads LGHDT; CDR2 reads YNNKEL (reference sequence). Trimming at V came to 10 bases and at J to 5 bases, leaving 12 bases not matched to a gene. There are 14 residues in the CDR3. CDR3 protein: CATGQGASGTEAFF. The CDR3 region has the DNA TGTGCCACCGGGCAGGGGGCGTCAGGAACTGAAGCTTTCTTT.

This clonotype was detected a few times. V usage is TRBV5-1 and J usage is TRBJ2-1, with 9 bases aligning to TRBD2. CDR3 length equals 16 residues. Germline lookup yields CDR1 SGHRS and CDR2 YFSETQ. V shed 1 base, J shed 4 bases, and the junction held 6 bases outside the gene matches. For the CDR3, the DNA is TGCGCCAGCAGCTTGAGGCTAGCGGGGCAATACAATGAGCAGTTCTTC. Translated, it gives CASSLRLAGQYNEQFF.

This chain links TRBV20-1 with TRBJ2-1, with no clear D. The CDR3 has 15 amino acids. V dropped 5 bases and J dropped 3 bases, with 17 bases sitting between them. CDR1 is DFQATT, CDR2 SNEGSKA, per germline (reference sequence). In DNA, the CDR3 is TGCAGTGCTTCCCGGATGGACCCTGACTACAATGAGCAGTTCTTC. It yields the protein CSASRMDPDYNEQFF.

The chain combines TRBV6-4 with TRBJ1-1; D is unclear. Germline V CDR1 and CDR2: MRHNA, SNTAGT. The CDR3 runs 15 residues. V was pared by 6 bases and J by 0 bases, with 14 bases between. CDR3 residues: CASSKDYALNTEAFF. The CDR3 DNA is TGTGCCAGCAGCAAGGACTACGCCTTGAACACTGAAGCTTTCTTT.

This chain joins TRBV5-1 and TRBJ1-2, with TRBD1 as a possible D gene (5 bases). V lost 3 bases to trimming and J lost 13 bases, with 16 bases between them. Germline lookup yields CDR1 SGHRS and CDR2 YFSETQ. CDR3 length: 12 residues. The CDR3 region has the DNA TGCGCCAGCAGCTCGGAGTCCAGGGTCGGCACCTTC. Protein: CASSSESRVGTF.

This clonotype was detected only a few times. The rearrangement joins TRBV4-1 to TRBJ2-1; 13 bases line up with TRBD2. This CDR3 spans 17 amino acids. J was trimmed by 5 bases and V by 4 bases; bases with no gene match: 8. From germline, CDR1 is MGHRA and CDR2 YSYEKL. The CDR3 is CASSPRGTSGGDNEQFF. The CDR3 coding sequence is TGCGCCAGCAGCCCGCGGGGAACTAGCGGGGGGGACAATGAGCAGTTCTTC.

This clonotype showed up just a few times. The V and J genes are TRBV7-8 and TRBJ2-3; D gene ambiguous. V lost 3 bases, J lost 6 bases, and 7 bases lay in between. The length of the CDR3 is 12 residues. In germline, CDR1 is SGHVS, CDR2 FQNEAQ. The CDR3 DNA reads TGTGCCAGCAGCTTCCCTAGGGATACGCAGTATTTT. Its protein is CASSFPRDTQYF. The full variable domain, completed using reference TRBV7-8 and TRBJ2-3, is GAGVSQSPRYKVAKRGQDVALRCDPISGHVSLFWYQQALGQGPEFLTYFQNEAQLDKSGLPSDRFFAERPEGSVSTLKIQRTQQEDSAVYLCASSFPRDTQYFGPGTRLTVL.

J is TRBJ2-5 and V is TRBV4-1; D uncertain. The CDR3 is 15 residues long. The V gene's germline CDR1 is MGHRA and CDR2 YSYEKL. The ends were cut back, 2 bases at V and 2 bases at J, with 12 bases in the middle. CDR3 DNA sequence: TGCGCCAGCAGCCAAAGCCCCGTTGGGCAAGAGACCCAGTACTTC. Translation gives CASSQSPVGQETQYF.

Comments on this clonotype: A clone one base away is much larger, so this may be a read error. As the CDR3 is not closed by the conserved phenylalanine or tryptophan, this likely results from a read error. The genes are TRBV12-3 or TRBV12-4 and TRBJ2-1; D gene uncertain. Between the trimmed V and J ends, which lost 6 bases and 8 bases, there was a span of 11 bases. The CDR3 consists of 12 residues. The CDR3, as DNA: TGTGCCAGCAGGGAAACGTTAGATGAGCAGTTCTTA. Encoded protein: CASRETLDEQFL.

The chain joins TRBV7-9 to TRBJ2-7, with TRBD1 identical over 10 bases. There are 15 residues in the CDR3. Germline loops: CDR1 SEHNR, CDR2 FQNEAQ (reference sequence). The V gene end was trimmed by 5 bases and the J gene end by 8 bases; junction bases not matched to a gene: 12. CDR3 sequence: CASSPRDRGPLKQYF. CDR3 in DNA: TGTGCCAGCAGCCCCCGGGACAGGGGCCCCTTGAAGCAGTACTTC.

This chain joins TRBV6-4 and TRBJ1-2; D is undetermined. V dropped 0 bases and J dropped 5 bases, with 22 bases sitting between them. The CDR3 covers 18 residues. Germline V gene lookup returns CDR1 MRHNA and CDR2 SNTAGT. CDR3 region: CASSDSSTMVPGFYGYTF. The CDR3 DNA reads TGTGCCAGCAGTGACTCGAGCACCATGGTCCCCGGGTTTTATGGCTACACCTTC.

This clonotype was found a few times. The chain has TRBV7-9 and TRBJ2-7; D uncertain. Germline CDR1 SEHNR, CDR2 FQNEAQ (reference sequence). V lost 5 bases, J lost 4 bases, and 18 bases lay in between. The CDR3 contains 15 residues. CDR3 loop: CASSLKGLTGYEQYF. CDR3 DNA: TGTGCCAGCAGCCTTAAGGGCCTCACCGGGTACGAGCAGTACTTC.

V is TRBV29-1 and J is TRBJ1-1, with D possibly being TRBD1 (6 bases). CDR1 is SQVTM, CDR2 ANQGSEA, per germline. V was trimmed by 8 bases and J by 2 bases, leaving 12 bases between them. The length of the CDR3 is 12 residues. DNA of the CDR3: TGCAGCTATAACAGGGTTAACACTGAAGCTTTCTTT. Translated, it gives CSYNRVNTEAFF.

This clonotype has a count of ten or more. V is TRBV12-3 or TRBV12-4 and J is TRBJ2-3; TRBD1 or TRBD2 may be the D gene (5 bases each). The V end lost 1 base, the J end lost 2 bases, and 7 bases lay between the germline ends. The CDR3 consists of 14 residues. In nucleotides, the CDR3 is TGTGCCAGCAGTTTAGACGGGGCCACAGATACGCAGTATTTT. This sequence encodes CASSLDGATDTQYF.

In this sample, this clonotype turned up a few times. The V call is TRBV9, the J call TRBJ2-3, with TRBD2 identical over 7 bases. The CDR3 contains 16 residues. Losses at the gene ends were 0 bases for V and 4 bases for J; bases not matched to a gene: 8. The germline gives CDR1 SGDLS, CDR2 YYNGEE. The CDR3 DNA is TGTGCCAGCAGCGTAGACCCGGGGGGTGGGGCAGATACGCAGTATTTT. Amino acid sequence: CASSVDPGGGADTQYF.

This clonotype was detected only a few times. The chain uses TRBV20-1 and TRBJ1-1; D gene uncertain. The CDR3 length is 15 residues. CDR1 and CDR2 from the germline V gene are DFQATT and SNEGSKA (reference sequence). V lost 0 bases to trimming and J lost 0 bases, with 11 bases between them. CDR3 in amino acids: CSARDIGRVNTEAFF. For the CDR3, the DNA is TGCAGTGCTAGAGATATTGGACGGGTGAACACTGAAGCTTTCTTT.

This rearrangement joins TRBV10-3 to TRBJ2-1; D possibly corresponds to TRBD1 (5 bases). The CDR3 covers 14 residues. V was trimmed by 2 bases and J by 4 bases, leaving 9 bases between them. Germline V gene lookup returns CDR1 ENHRY and CDR2 SYGVKD. In DNA form, the CDR3 reads TGTGCCATCAGTGAGCTGGACAATTACAATGAGCAGTTCTTC. Encoded protein: CAISELDNYNEQFF.